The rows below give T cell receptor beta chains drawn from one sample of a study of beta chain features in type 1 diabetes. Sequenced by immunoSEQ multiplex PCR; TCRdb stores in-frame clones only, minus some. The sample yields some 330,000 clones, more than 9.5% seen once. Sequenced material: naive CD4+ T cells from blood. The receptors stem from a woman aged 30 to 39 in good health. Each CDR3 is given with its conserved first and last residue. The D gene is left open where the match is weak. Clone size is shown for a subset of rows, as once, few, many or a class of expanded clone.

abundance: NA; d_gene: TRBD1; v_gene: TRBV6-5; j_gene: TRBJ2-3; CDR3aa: CASSYDRVSTDTQYF; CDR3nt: TGTGCCAGCAGTTATGACAGGGTTAGCACAGATACGCAGTATTTT
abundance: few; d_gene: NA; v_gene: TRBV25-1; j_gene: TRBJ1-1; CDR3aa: CASSEPGAGGTEAFF; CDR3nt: TGTGCCAGCAGTGAACCGGGGGCGGGGGGCACTGAAGCTTTCTTT
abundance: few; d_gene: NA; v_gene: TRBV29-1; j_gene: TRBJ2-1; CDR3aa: CSTEGQGDQQFF; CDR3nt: TGCAGCACGGAGGGCCAGGGGGACCAACAGTTCTTC
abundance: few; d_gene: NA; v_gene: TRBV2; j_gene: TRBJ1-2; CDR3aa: CASSEAANGYTF; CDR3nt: TGTGCCAGCAGTGAGGCTGCCAATGGCTACACCTTC
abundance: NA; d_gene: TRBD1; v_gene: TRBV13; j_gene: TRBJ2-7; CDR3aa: CASSGQGYEQYF; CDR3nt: TGTGCCAGCTCGGGACAGGGCTACGAGCAGTACTTC
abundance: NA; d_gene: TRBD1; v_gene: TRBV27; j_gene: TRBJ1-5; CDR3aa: CASSYAGQGRDQPQHF; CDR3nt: TGTGCCAGCAGTTACGCGGGACAGGGGAGGGATCAGCCCCAGCATTTT
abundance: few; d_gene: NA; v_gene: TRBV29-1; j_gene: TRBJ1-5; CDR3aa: CSVLQGFNQPQHF; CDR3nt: TGCAGCGTTCTGCAGGGTTTCAATCAGCCCCAGCATTTT
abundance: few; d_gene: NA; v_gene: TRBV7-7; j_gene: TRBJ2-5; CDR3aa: CASSFGLQETQYF; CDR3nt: TGTGCTAGCAGCTTCGGACTACAAGAGACCCAGTACTTC
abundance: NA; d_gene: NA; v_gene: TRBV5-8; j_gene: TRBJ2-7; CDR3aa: CASSGEYEQYF; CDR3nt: TGTGCCAGCAGCGGGGAGTACGAGCAGTACTTC
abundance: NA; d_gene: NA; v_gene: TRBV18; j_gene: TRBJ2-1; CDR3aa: CASRTDSYNEQFF; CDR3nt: TGTGCCAGCCGAACTGATTCCTACAATGAGCAGTTCTTC
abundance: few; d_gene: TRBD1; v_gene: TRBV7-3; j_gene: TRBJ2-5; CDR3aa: CASSLVRGRLGETQYF; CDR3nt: TGTGCCAGCAGCTTAGTCAGGGGGCGACTGGGGGAGACCCAGTACTTC
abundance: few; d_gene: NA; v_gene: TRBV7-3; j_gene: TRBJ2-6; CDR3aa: CASSLAGLGANVLTF; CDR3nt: TGTGCCAGCAGCTTAGCAGGCCTCGGGGCCAACGTCCTGACTTTC
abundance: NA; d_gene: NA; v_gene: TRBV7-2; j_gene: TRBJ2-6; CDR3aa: CASSFYSGANVLTF; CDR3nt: TGTGCCAGCAGCTTCTACTCTGGGGCCAACGTCCTGACTTTC
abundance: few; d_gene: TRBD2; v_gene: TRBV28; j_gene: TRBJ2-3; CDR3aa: CASSFSSGRWDTQYF; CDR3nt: TGTGCCAGCAGTTTCTCTAGCGGGAGGTGGGATACGCAGTATTTT
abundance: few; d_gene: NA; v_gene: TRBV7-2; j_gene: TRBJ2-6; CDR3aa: CASSSVQGVSGANVLTF; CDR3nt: TGTGCCAGCAGCTCCGTTCAGGGCGTGTCTGGGGCCAACGTCCTGACTTTC
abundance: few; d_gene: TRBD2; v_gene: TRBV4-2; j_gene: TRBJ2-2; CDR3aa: CASSQEGTRNGELFF; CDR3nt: TGTGCCAGCAGCCAAGAGGGGACTAGGAACGGGGAGCTGTTTTTT
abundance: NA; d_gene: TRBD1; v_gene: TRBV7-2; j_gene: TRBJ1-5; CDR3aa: CASSLGQGNNQPQHF; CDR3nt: TGTGCCAGCAGCTTAGGACAGGGGAACAATCAGCCCCAGCATTTT
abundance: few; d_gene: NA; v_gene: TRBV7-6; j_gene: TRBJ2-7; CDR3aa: CASRAGGSSYEQYF; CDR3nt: TGTGCCAGCAGGGCCGGGGGTAGCTCCTACGAGCAGTACTTC
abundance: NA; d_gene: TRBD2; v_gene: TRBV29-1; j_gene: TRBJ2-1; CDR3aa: CSVALLADYNEQFF; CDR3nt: TGCAGCGTTGCGTTACTAGCGGACTACAATGAGCAGTTCTTC
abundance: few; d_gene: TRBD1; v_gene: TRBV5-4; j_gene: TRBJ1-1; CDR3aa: CASSGGRMNTEAFF; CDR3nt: TGTGCCAGCTCAGGGGGTCGGATGAACACTGAAGCTTTCTTT
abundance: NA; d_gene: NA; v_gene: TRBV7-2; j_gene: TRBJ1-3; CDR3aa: CASSPLSSSGNTIYF; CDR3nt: TGTGCCAGCAGCCCACTATCCAGTTCTGGAAACACCATATATTTT
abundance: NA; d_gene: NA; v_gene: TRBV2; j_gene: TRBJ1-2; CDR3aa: CASTAGYGYTF; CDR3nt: TGTGCCAGCACTGCAGGGTATGGCTACACCTTC
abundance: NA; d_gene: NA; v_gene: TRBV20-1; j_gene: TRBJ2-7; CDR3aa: CSARGGQEQYF; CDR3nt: TGCAGTGCTAGAGGAGGACAGGAGCAGTACTTC